This T cell receptor beta chain was recorded in a study of shared clonotypes between healthy human individuals. Study findings and constraints: Sequencing depth was expected to influence donor clonotype sharing.

Note on this clone: Its antigen is currently unknown.

TCRdb's table, derived via immunoSEQ multiplex PCR, lists solely in-frame clones and lacks some. The profile shows 2 million or so clones, about 95% of them singletons. Naive-designated CD8 cells lacked CD45RO, were positively enriched for CCR7, and omitted terminally differentiated effector memory CD45RA+ cells. Healthy HIV-negative adults without recent acute infections or vaccinations served as donors. The CDR3 runs 15 residues. CDR1 SGHRS and CDR2 YFSETQ come from the germline V gene. V was clipped by 6 bases and J by 3 bases, with 15 bases between them. The source of this sequence is a man aged 18 to 30 in good health. Sequencing was performed on naive CD8+ T cells sorted from blood. The chain couples TRBV5-1 to TRBJ1-4, with D possibly being TRBD1 (6 bases). CDR3 amino acids: CASKWRGLSNEKLFF. The CDR3 nucleotides read TGCGCCAGCAAATGGCGGGGGCTATCTAATGAAAAACTGTTTTTT.